Listed here are 24 T cell receptor beta chains from one sample, sequenced in a study of CD8+ T cells in alopecia areata. The sample's treatment: oral pan-JAK inhibitor, 5-10 mg twice daily. Extracted RNA was reverse transcribed, and the resulting cDNA served as sequencing template. Some clones are missing from TCRdb's copy, which holds only in-frame ones; the method was immunoSEQ multiplex PCR. The sample lists 120,000 to 150,000 clones, approximately 86% occurring once. The sequenced sample was CD8+ T cells sorted from blood, obtained at week 4, from a patient treated with tofacitinib. The receptor set was obtained from a human donor with alopecia areata.

This chain connects TRBV7-9 to TRBJ2-7, with 15 bases identical to TRBD2. Germline V gene data show CDR1 as SEHNR and CDR2 as FQNEAQ (reference sequence). This CDR3 spans 16 amino acids. Losses at the gene ends were 5 bases for V and 2 bases for J; bases not matched to a gene: 4. The CDR3: CASSPWTSGRAYEQYF. CDR3 in DNA: TGTGCCAGCAGCCCCTGGACTAGCGGGAGGGCCTACGAGCAGTACTTC.

V is TRBV5-1 and J is TRBJ2-7; TRBD2 aligns across 12 bases. V trimming: 3 bases; J trimming: 3 bases; junction bases outside the gene matches: 4. CDR3 length: 15 residues. CDR1 is SGHRS and CDR2 is YFSETQ in the germline V gene. The CDR3 DNA reads TGCGCCAGCAGCTGGGGACTAGCGGGTATCTACGAGCAGTACTTC. It codes for CASSWGLAGIYEQYF. The variable domain in full, with the rest retrieved from reference TRBV5-1 and TRBJ2-7, is KAGVTQTPRYLIKTRGQQVTLSCSPISGHRSVSWYQQTPGQGLQFLFEYFSETQRNKGNFPGRFSGRQFSNSRSEMNVSTLELGDSALYLCASSWGLAGIYEQYFGPGTRLTVT.

The chain employs TRBV7-9 and TRBJ2-5, with 9 bases aligning to TRBD2. The V segment lost 5 bases and the J segment 5 bases; nucleotides outside the gene matches: 12. Germline V gene sequence: CDR1 SEHNR, CDR2 FQNEAQ (reference sequence). The CDR3 has 16 amino acids. The CDR3 DNA follows: TGTGCCAGCAGCACCTCACTAGCGGGCATGGGGGAGACCCAGTACTTC. It yields the protein CASSTSLAGMGETQYF.

The chain carries TRBV4-1 and TRBJ2-1, with 10 bases matching TRBD1. The CDR3 sequence is 14 residues long. Germline CDR1 and CDR2: MGHRA and YSYEKL. With 4 bases clipped from V and 7 bases from J, the junction kept 4 bases outside the gene matches. The DNA for the CDR3 is TGCGCCAGCAGCCCCCGGACAGGGGGAAATGAGCAGTTCTTC. Its protein is CASSPRTGGNEQFF.

This clone was seen a few times. This rearrangement joins TRBV27 to TRBJ1-1; 7 bases are a match to TRBD1. V trimming: 7 bases; J trimming: 0 bases; junction bases outside the gene matches: 2. From germline, CDR1 is MNHEY and CDR2 SMNVEV (reference sequence). The length of the CDR3 is 13 residues. The CDR3 loop is CASKTGVNTEAFF. CDR3 in DNA: TGTGCCAGCAAAACAGGGGTGAACACTGAAGCTTTCTTT.

This clone showed up just a few times. J is TRBJ2-6 and V is TRBV29-1, with D hard to call. The germline V and J ends were trimmed by 7 bases and 2 bases, with 12 bases remaining between them. The CDR3 extends over 14 amino acids. Germline loops: CDR1 SQVTM, CDR2 ANQGSEA. DNA for the CDR3: TGCAGCGCCCTATTCGCGACTGGGGCCAACGTCCTGACTTTC. Its protein is CSALFATGANVLTF.

The chain links TRBV10-3 to TRBJ2-3; D is unresolved. Germline CDR1 reads ENHRY; CDR2 reads SYGVKD. Trimming left V 2 bases short and J 1 base short, with 7 bases between. The CDR3 totals 14 residues. The CDR3: CAISELPRTDTQYF. The CDR3 region has the DNA TGTGCCATCAGTGAGCTCCCGCGCACAGATACGCAGTATTTT.

The count of this clone is one. The rearrangement links TRBV27 to TRBJ2-5; 8 bases line up with TRBD1. Germline V gene data show CDR1 as MNHEY and CDR2 as SMNVEV (reference sequence). The CDR3 is made up of 18 amino acids. V was pared by 6 bases and J by 9 bases, with 24 bases of the junction left unmatched. The CDR3 DNA follows: TGTGCCAGCAGCTCAAGCTGGGGCTCCGACAGGGGAGTTTGGGCCCAGTACTTC. It specifies CASSSSWGSDRGVWAQYF.

The chain employs TRBV30 and TRBJ2-2, with D hard to call. The CDR3 spans 11 residues. From germline, CDR1 is GTSNPN and CDR2 SVGIG (reference sequence). The ends were cut back, 3 bases at V and 9 bases at J, with 8 bases in the middle. This chain's CDR3 is CAWSQSRELFF. The CDR3 coding sequence is TGTGCCTGGAGCCAATCGAGGGAGCTGTTTTTT.

On this clone itself: This CDR3 is also generated by other DNA sequences in the sample. The chain combines TRBV4-1 with TRBJ2-7; a weak D match, TRBD1 (5 bases). Germline CDR1 and CDR2: MGHRA and YSYEKL. CDR3 length: 11 amino acids. V lost 4 bases to trimming and J lost 5 bases, with 6 bases between them. CDR3 nucleotide sequence: TGCGCCAGCAGCCGGGGCGACGAGCAGTACTTC. Protein product: CASSRGDEQYF.

The CDR3 loop reads CSVEDRGQGAYGYTF. CDR3 bases: TGCAGCGTTGAAGATAGGGGACAGGGGGCGTATGGCTACACCTTC. The chain is built from TRBV29-1 and TRBJ1-2; 12 nucleotides agree with TRBD1. J was trimmed by 5 bases and V by 0 bases; bases with no gene match: 4. Germline V gene sequence: CDR1 SQVTM, CDR2 ANQGSEA. This CDR3 comprises 15 residues.

The V and J genes are TRBV7-6 and TRBJ1-2; TRBD1 matches at 8 bases. V lost 5 bases to trimming and J lost 6 bases; unmatched junction nucleotides: 14. Germline-derived CDR1 and CDR2 are SGHVS and FNYEAQ. The CDR3 is made up of 16 amino acids. CDR3 amino acids: CASSTRAGGQGDGYTF. CDR3 sequence (DNA): TGTGCCAGCAGCACACGGGCAGGCGGACAGGGTGATGGCTACACCTTC.

The chain joins TRBV29-1 to TRBJ1-1, with 9 bases that match TRBD1. This CDR3 is 11 amino acids long. Trimming cost V 3 bases and J 8 bases; bases outside gene matches: 1. Germline values: CDR1 SQVTM, CDR2 ANQGSEA. This CDR3 is CSVDGQGEAFF. DNA for the CDR3: TGCAGCGTTGACGGACAGGGGGAAGCTTTCTTT.

The chain uses TRBV4-2 and TRBJ1-5; a weak D match, TRBD1 (5 bases). V was shortened by 0 bases and J by 4 bases, with 13 bases between the two germline ends. CDR1 LGHNA and CDR2 YNFKEQ come from the germline V gene. There are 16 residues in the CDR3. The chain's CDR3 is CASSQDLEQGNQPQHF. The DNA of the CDR3 is TGTGCCAGCAGCCAAGATCTAGAGCAGGGTAATCAGCCCCAGCATTTT.

This clone occurred once. V is TRBV4-1 and J is TRBJ2-5; no firm D call. V lost 6 bases and J 2 bases, leaving 13 bases between the germline ends. The V gene's germline CDR1 is MGHRA and CDR2 YSYEKL. The CDR3 extends over 14 amino acids. CDR3 DNA: TGCGCCAGCAGTCCGGACGGTGGTCAAGAGACCCAGTACTTC. Its protein product is CASSPDGGQETQYF.

The chain recombines TRBV6-5 with TRBJ2-2; D call uncertain. Looked up from germline, CDR1 is MNHEY and CDR2 is SVGAGI. Trimming took 6 bases from V and 5 from J, leaving 10 bases between them. CDR3 length: 13 amino acids. The CDR3 DNA follows: TGTGCCAGCAGCCTCCCCTATACCGGGGAGCTGTTTTTT. Its translation: CASSLPYTGELFF.

The J gene is TRBJ2-2, the V gene TRBV19, with D possibly being TRBD1 or TRBD2 (5 bases each). Germline V gene data show CDR1 as LNHDA and CDR2 as SQIVND (reference sequence). The CDR3 covers 14 residues. Between the trimmed V and J ends, which lost 4 bases and 4 bases, there was a span of 10 bases. The DNA for the CDR3 is TGTGCCAGTAGTACCAGGGACGGCACCGGGGAGCTGTTTTTT. Translated: CASSTRDGTGELFF.

J is TRBJ1-1 and V is TRBV19; D is undetermined. The CDR3 covers 11 residues. CDR1 is LNHDA, CDR2 SQIVND, per germline (reference sequence). V lost 7 bases to trimming and J lost 0 bases, with 3 bases between them. The CDR3 loop is CASTMNTEAFF. The CDR3 nucleotides read TGTGCCAGTACCATGAACACTGAAGCTTTCTTT.

The chain employs TRBV7-6 and TRBJ1-1; 8 nucleotides agree with TRBD1. The CDR3 length is 15 residues. Per the germline V gene, CDR1 is SGHVS and CDR2 is FNYEAQ. V trimming: 4 bases; J trimming: 1 base; junction bases outside the gene matches: 5. For the CDR3, the DNA is TGTGCCAGCAGCTCGCCGGGGACAGGGAACACTGAAGCTTTCTTT. Its protein product is CASSSPGTGNTEAFF.

Regarding this clone: This sample includes further DNA sequences coding for the same CDR3. The chain joins TRBV9 to TRBJ1-1; D is undetermined. Deletions cut 3 bases from V and 10 bases from J, with 10 bases between. This CDR3 has 11 residues. Germline CDR1 SGDLS, CDR2 YYNGEE. CDR3 protein: CASSGRDGAFF. The CDR3 nucleotides read TGTGCCAGCAGCGGACGGGATGGAGCTTTCTTT.

This clone occurred a few times. The junction does not match germline at one end; this may be a read error. The CDR3: CASSRGLAGGVRVF. CDR3 DNA sequence: TGTGCCAGTAGTCGTGGACTAGCGGGAGGTGTTCGGGTCTTC. J is TRBJ2-1 and V is TRBV19; 14 bases are a match to TRBD2. The CDR3 is made up of 14 amino acids. The germline CDR1 and CDR2 sequences are LNHDA and SQIVND (reference sequence).

This clone was observed a single time. Other nucleotide sequences in the sample specify the same CDR3. The chain couples TRBV7-9 to TRBJ1-1; D unclear. The CDR3 consists of 12 residues. The germline gives CDR1 SEHNR, CDR2 FQNEAQ (reference sequence). V was clipped by 3 bases and J by 8 bases, with 10 bases between them. The CDR3 region is CASSFGGQEAFF. The DNA for the CDR3 is TGTGCCAGCAGCTTTGGAGGCCAAGAAGCTTTCTTT.

The CDR3 coding sequence is TGTGCCAGTAGTCAGAGCGGGGGGGCCGGAGATACGCAGTATTTT. Translating it yields CASSQSGGAGDTQYF. V and J are TRBV19 and TRBJ2-3; 10 positions match TRBD2. Unmatched junction bases numbered 7, after V lost 5 bases and J lost 5 bases. CDR3 length equals 15 residues. The germline V gene encodes CDR1 LNHDA and CDR2 SQIVND (reference sequence).

This clone came up a few times. The chain couples TRBV27 to TRBJ2-2; TRBD2 is a possible D gene (6 bases). This CDR3 comprises 14 residues. The V and J ends lost 2 bases and 5 bases respectively, with 9 bases between them. The germline CDR1 and CDR2 sequences are MNHEY and SMNVEV (reference sequence). The CDR3 sequence: CASSLGDSTGELFF. In DNA form, the CDR3 reads TGTGCCAGCAGTTTAGGGGACTCTACCGGGGAGCTGTTTTTT.